This TCR beta chain comes out of a study of CD8 T cells in ankylosing spondylitis. There are 19 residues in the CDR3. Remarks on this clonotype: Its antigen is currently unknown.

Libraries for TCR beta were made by quantitative 5'-RACE with molecular barcodes. TCRdb re-called the 5' RACE reads with MiXCR, one entry per CDR3 protein. The table records about 400,000 distinct CDR3 sequences, about a fifth of them present only once. Whole-study results and caveats: Matched ankylosing spondylitis synovial fluid reportedly showed significant enrichment of disease-linked clones. About 8 highly homologous variants formed a TCR beta motif that appeared characteristic of ankylosing spondylitis blood.

This TCR was sampled from a male donor with ankylosing spondylitis. Sequenced material: blood, either unsorted or a sorted T cell fraction (not recorded which). V is TRBV21-1 and J is TRBJ2-3; TRBD2, the D gene given by the table, was not confirmed from the DNA. TRBV21-1 corresponds to a pseudogene. The CDR3 loop is CASSKAGLAGVASTDTQYF. In DNA, the CDR3 is TGTGCCAGCAGCAAAGCGGGACTAGCGGGAGTTGCTAGCACAGATACGCAGTATTTT.